The clone carrying this TCR beta chain was detected only a few times. The data were taken from a study of radiotherapy plus CTLA-4 blockade in lung cancer. The CDR3 contains 16 residues. Between the trimmed V and J ends, which lost 3 bases and 5 bases, there was a span of 17 bases. The V gene's germline CDR1 is SEHNR and CDR2 FQNEAQ (reference sequence). Here immunoSEQ multiplex PCR was the method, and the copy in TCRdb shows in-frame clones only, minus some. The repertoire includes fewer than 100,000 clones, about 79% of them detected once, and roughly 22% sits in the top ten. The chain links TRBV7-9 to TRBJ2-1; unclear D gene. The input for sequencing was peripheral blood, taken from a patient treated with radiotherapy plus ipilimumab. The clonotype comes from a human donor with non-small cell lung cancer whose response to radiotherapy plus ipilimumab could not be evaluated. Some clones in this sample may be carry-over from other donors' samples. CDR3 residues: CASSFFIGGWDNEQFF. CDR3 nucleotides: TGTGCCAGCAGCTTTTTTATAGGCGGCTGGGACAATGAGCAGTTCTTC.